A single T cell receptor beta chain is shown here with its context. The CDR3 extends over 18 amino acids. The V segment lost 6 bases and the J segment 3 bases; nucleotides outside the gene matches: 15. The V gene's germline CDR1 is SGHRS and CDR2 YFSETQ. This sample is part of a study of OX40 agonist ivuxolimab in advanced cancers. The data were produced by immunoSEQ multiplex PCR, yet TCRdb's version contains in-frame clones alone and is incomplete. The top ten hold roughly 1.2% of the sample, which has 55,000 to 70,000 clones, more than 85% seen once. This TCR was sampled from an adult with an advanced solid tumor such as melanoma, head and neck, liver or kidney cancer. The sample consisted of CD4+ or CD8+ T cells sorted from blood, taken in a trial of the OX40 agonist ivuxolimab. V gene TRBV5-1 combines with J gene TRBJ2-5, with 12 nucleotides matching TRBD1. This chain's CDR3 is CASKVELRGQGAKETQYF. CDR3 sequence (DNA): TGCGCCAGCAAAGTGGAACTCCGGGGACAGGGGGCGAAAGAGACCCAGTACTTC. Looking up the rest from reference TRBV5-1 and TRBJ2-5 gives the full variable domain: KAGVTQTPRYLIKTRGQQVTLSCSPISGHRSVSWYQQTPGQGLQFLFEYFSETQRNKGNFPGRFSGRQFSNSRSEMNVSTLELGDSALYLCASKVELRGQGAKETQYFGPGTRLLVL.